One and the same sample provided the 9 T cell receptor beta chains below, sequenced in a study of cytomegalovirus exposure and HLA in healthy donors. Primers for the PCR totalled 60 Vbeta and 13 Jbeta. Assay: immunoSEQ multiplex PCR; the TCRdb copy retains only in-frame clones and omits some. The sample contains under 90,000 clones, around two thirds of which appear only once. The material sequenced was PBMCs. The receptors come from a woman aged 45-65 years in good health and CMV-seropositive.

CDR3 protein: CASSLQGGTEAFF. Here the CDR3 DNA reads TGCGCCAGCAGCTTGCAGGGCGGCACTGAAGCTTTCTTT. The rearrangement joins TRBV5-1 to TRBJ1-1, with TRBD1 as a possible D gene (5 bases). The germline CDR1 and CDR2 sequences are SGHRS and YFSETQ. This CDR3 has 13 amino acids. Trimming took 1 base from V and 4 from J, leaving 8 bases between them.

This chain connects TRBV5-1 to TRBJ2-5; 10 bases align to TRBD2. The V and J ends lost 7 bases and 4 bases, in that order; junction bases with no gene match: 7. The CDR3 has 14 residues. In germline, CDR1 is SGHRS, CDR2 YFSETQ. CDR3 sequence: CASSSGRASETQYF. The CDR3 DNA reads TGCGCCAGCTCCAGCGGGAGGGCCTCAGAGACCCAGTACTTC.

The V call is TRBV6-6, the J call TRBJ2-1; 9 bases agree with TRBD1. V was pared by 0 bases and J by 10 bases, with 7 bases of the junction left unmatched. Looked up from germline, CDR1 is MNHNY and CDR2 is SVGAGI (reference sequence). CDR3 length equals 15 residues. The CDR3 loop reads CASSYSTGGIVEQFF. CDR3 bases: TGTGCCAGCAGTTACTCGACAGGGGGTATAGTAGAGCAGTTCTTC.

The chain couples TRBV27 to TRBJ2-3, with a weak D call TRBD2 (6 bases). This CDR3 contains 19 residues. CDR1 is MNHEY, CDR2 SMNVEV, per germline (reference sequence). Trimming pared 2 bases from V and 5 bases from J, leaving 26 bases between. The CDR3: CASSLTRLRELAGGDTQYF. Here the CDR3 DNA reads TGTGCCAGCAGTTTAACAAGGCTTCGGGAGTTGGCCGGCGGAGATACGCAGTATTTT.

The CDR3 bases are TGTGCCAGCAGGGCTAGCGGGAGCACCTACAATGAGCAGTTCTTC. This codes for CASRASGSTYNEQFF. The chain recombines TRBV7-3 with TRBJ2-1, with 10 bases lining up with TRBD2. Trimming at V came to 6 bases and at J to 2 bases, leaving 4 bases not matched to a gene. CDR3 size: 15 residues. Germline V gene sequence: CDR1 SGHTA, CDR2 FQGTGA.

The chain combines TRBV15 with TRBJ2-6; 9 positions agree with TRBD1. V shed 3 bases and J 7 bases; nucleotides not matched to a gene: 7. This CDR3 has 16 residues. The germline gives CDR1 LNHNV, CDR2 YYDKDF (reference sequence). For the CDR3, the DNA is TGTGCCACCAGCAGGGACAGGGGCGCTTCTGCCAACGTCCTGACTTTC. It encodes CATSRDRGASANVLTF.

This chain's CDR3 is CSVIFPGEQYF. As DNA, the CDR3 is TGCAGCGTTATTTTTCCGGGCGAGCAGTACTTC. The rearrangement uses TRBV29-1 and TRBJ2-7; D is undetermined. This CDR3 contains 11 residues. V dropped 5 bases and J dropped 6 bases, with 11 bases sitting between them. The germline V gene has CDR1 SQVTM and CDR2 ANQGSEA.

The chain carries TRBV5-1 and TRBJ2-7; weak D call: TRBD1 (6 bases). Trimming removed 5 bases at V and 7 bases at J, with 22 bases between. The CDR3 contains 15 residues. The germline V gene has CDR1 SGHRS and CDR2 YFSETQ. In DNA form, the CDR3 reads TGCGCCAGCAGGCAGGGGCAATGGGTATACGATGAGCAGTACTTC. Its translation is CASRQGQWVYDEQYF.

This sequence joins TRBV6-5 and TRBJ1-1; D remains ambiguous. Germline assignment: CDR1 MNHEY and CDR2 SVGAGI. Trimming removed 5 bases at V and 1 base at J, with 8 bases between. CDR3 length: 13 amino acids. The DNA of the CDR3 is TGTGCCAGCAGTGAGCTAGGGAACACTGAAGCTTTCTTT. This translates into CASSELGNTEAFF.